Listed below are T cell receptor beta chains from one sample, sequenced in a study of OX40 agonist ivuxolimab in advanced cancers. Measured with immunoSEQ multiplex PCR; TCRdb has only the in-frame clones, and not every one. The sample has 95,000 or so clones, around 85% seen once. The sample consisted of CD4+ or CD8+ T cells sorted from blood, taken in a trial of the OX40 agonist ivuxolimab. Receptors originate from an adult with an advanced solid tumor such as melanoma, head and neck, liver or kidney cancer. Both conserved end residues are trimmed from each CDR3. The order of the fields is J gene, V gene, CDR3 protein.

TRBJ2-7,TRBV7-9,ASSSATGAGVYEQY
TRBJ2-2,TRBV18,ASSPSVRELF
TRBJ2-7,TRBV11-1,ASRRAGDFHEQY
TRBJ2-2,TRBV5-1,ASSLALGSGELF
TRBJ1-3,TRBV5-8,ASSLEEGGNTIY
TRBJ2-5,TRBV27,ASSLSGSFSQETQY
TRBJ2-1,TRBV5-1,ASSSGLAGVDEQF
TRBJ1-5,TRBV5-4,ASSLAGGEPQH
TRBJ1-5,TRBV5-6,ASSLGPRDIDQPQH
TRBJ2-5,TRBV28,ASTLAGEEQY
TRBJ2-7,TRBV4-3,ASSQDRRGTGLEQY
TRBJ1-2,TRBV18,ASSFPGLNYGYT
TRBJ2-7,TRBV27,ASRPQGSYEQY
TRBJ2-5,TRBV5-6,ASSSRGLAGVAQETQY
TRBJ2-7,TRBV28,ASSLGRERYEQY
TRBJ2-2,TRBV5-1,ASLLGTGELF
TRBJ1-5,TRBV15,ATSRDVGRQPQH
TRBJ2-7,TRBV28,ASSLGRYEQY
TRBJ2-2,TRBV6-5,ASSPDYDEAGELF
TRBJ2-7,TRBV10-3,ASMTEFYHEQY
TRBJ2-5,TRBV5-6,ASSFGAAQETQY
TRBJ2-7,TRBV4-1,ASSQETKAASYEQY
TRBJ2-5,TRBV5-4,ASSLEGGETQY
TRBJ2-7,TRBV11-2,ASSYSAGGAYEQY
TRBJ2-1,TRBV5-1,ASSLGQGDAEQF
TRBJ2-7,TRBV28,ASSFGTSEYEQY
TRBJ2-2,TRBV11-3,ASSSHRGVSRELF
TRBJ2-1,TRBV15,ATSGVGTTGTRSYNEQF
TRBJ2-5,TRBV27,ASSSGRQETQY
TRBJ1-1,TRBV4-1,ASSQTWNTEAF
TRBJ2-7,TRBV7-2,ASSLFGQQGYEQY
TRBJ2-3,TRBV9,ASSVVLAGVADTQY
TRBJ1-5,TRBV27,ASSPGGNHQPQH
TRBJ2-7,TRBV6-5,ASRVAGVSYEQY
TRBJ1-2,TRBV2,ASSPGYYGYT
TRBJ2-7,TRBV11-2,ASSSGLAYEQY
TRBJ2-5,TRBV30,AARGQGGSETQY
TRBJ1-1,TRBV4-3,ASSQDYVGEAF
TRBJ2-3,TRBV5-6,ASSSLRGETDTQY
TRBJ2-1,TRBV13,ASSLTDFAYNEQF
TRBJ2-1,TRBV4-1,ASSHRQGNEQF
TRBJ2-7,TRBV21-1,AGRSSYEQY
TRBJ2-7,TRBV4-1,ASSPGPTYRSPSLYSGYEQY
TRBJ2-1,TRBV7-9,ASSLFNEQF
TRBJ2-1,TRBV7-2,ASSPQGTGTGAYNEQF
TRBJ2-1,TRBV28,ASLTQTGRDNEQF
TRBJ2-3,TRBV30,AWSAERDTQY
TRBJ1-3,TRBV18,ASSHTTDRDSGNTIY
TRBJ2-3,TRBV6-5,ASGGTEEDTQY
-,TRBV14,ASSQDRSRHYEQY
TRBJ1-4,TRBV28,ASSLQRGEKLF
TRBJ1-4,TRBV18,ASSFQQGSDEKLF
TRBJ1-2,TRBV27,ASSLSSREFGGYT
TRBJ2-5,TRBV11-3,ASSYPPQETQY
TRBJ1-4,TRBV19,ASFGDRAEKLF
TRBJ2-3,TRBV5-1,ASRRLGSTDTQY
TRBJ2-2,TRBV4-3,ASSQDGTGETGELF
TRBJ2-7,TRBV19,ASSIAWTSGSYEQY
TRBJ2-7,TRBV5-4,ASSLGQGYYEQY
TRBJ1-1,TRBV19,ASSPISDRGTEAF